The 11 T cell receptor beta chains in this list originate from one sample, sequenced in a study of CD8 T cells in Susac syndrome. RNA in amounts of roughly 0.5 to 1 ug was reverse transcribed with random hexamers. TCRdb re-called the immunoSEQ multiplex PCR reads with MiXCR, one entry per CDR3 protein. The sample has 130,000 or so distinct CDR3 sequences; 80% to 85% are singletons. Sequencing was done on a sample of CD8+ T cells from PBMCs. These receptors were obtained from a human donor with multiple sclerosis.

V and J are TRBV2 and TRBJ2-7; D is perhaps TRBD1 or TRBD2 (5 bases each). V gave up 8 bases and J gave up 2 bases, with 7 bases separating them. Germline V gene sequence: CDR1 SNHLY, CDR2 FYNNEI. The CDR3 is 11 residues long. CDR3 in amino acids: CASGGPYEQYV. The CDR3 DNA reads as TGTGCCAGCGGGGGACCCTACGAGCAGTACGTC.

V and J are TRBV27 and TRBJ2-2, with no clear D. Germline V gene lookup returns CDR1 MNHEY and CDR2 SMNVEV (reference sequence). The CDR3 runs 15 residues. V shed 5 bases and J shed 1 base, with 11 bases lying between them. DNA of the CDR3: TGTGCCAGCAGTCTAATACAGCTGAACACCGGGGAGCTGTTTTTT. Translation: CASSLIQLNTGELFF.

The V call is TRBV12-3 or TRBV12-4, the J call TRBJ2-1; either TRBD1 or TRBD2 may fit D (5 bases each). V was trimmed by 2 bases and J by 4 bases, leaving 9 bases between them. There are 14 residues in the CDR3. The CDR3 DNA sequence: TGTGCCAGCAGTTTATCCGGGGCTTACAATGAGCAGTTCTTC. The encoded protein is CASSLSGAYNEQFF.

The rearrangement links TRBV18 to TRBJ1-6; no definite D call. V lost 5 bases to trimming and J lost 7 bases, with 12 bases between them. CDR3 length: 14 residues. Germline V gives CDR1 KGHSH, CDR2 LQKENI. CDR3 sequence reads: CASSNRAYNSPLHF. CDR3 coding DNA: TGTGCCAGCTCAAACAGAGCTTACAATTCACCCCTCCACTTT.

The rearrangement joins TRBV29-1 to TRBJ2-2; unclear D gene. The V end was cut by 5 bases, the J end by 2 bases, with 6 bases between. This CDR3 has 12 residues. Germline CDR1 SQVTM, CDR2 ANQGSEA. This chain's CDR3 is CSVIRNTGELFF. The CDR3 region has the DNA TGCAGCGTTATAAGAAACACCGGGGAGCTGTTTTTT.

V gene TRBV29-1 combines with J gene TRBJ2-7; 7 bases align to TRBD1. The V segment lost 2 bases and the J segment 2 bases; nucleotides outside the gene matches: 12. Germline V lookup: CDR1 SQVTM, CDR2 ANQGSEA. The CDR3 is made up of 16 amino acids. The chain's CDR3 is CSVEKETGLSAYEQYF. The CDR3 DNA follows: TGCAGCGTTGAAAAGGAGACAGGGTTAAGCGCCTACGAGCAGTACTTC.

As concerns this clonotype: The missing conserved phenylalanine or tryptophan at the end of this CDR3 makes a read error likely. This chain joins TRBV6-1 and TRBJ2-1; no clear D gene. CDR1 is MNHNS and CDR2 is SASEGT in the germline V gene. The CDR3 covers 13 residues. Trimming left V 6 bases short and J 9 bases short, with 15 bases between. The CDR3 protein is CASRPPLFFEQFL. The CDR3 DNA reads as TGTGCCAGCAGGCCCCCTTTGTTCTTTGAGCAGTTCTTG.

This rearrangement joins TRBV24-1 to TRBJ2-2, with 7 positions matching TRBD2. The germline gives CDR1 KGHDR, CDR2 SFDVKD. The J segment lost 4 bases and the V segment lost 3 bases, leaving 4 bases of the junction unmatched. CDR3 length: 15 amino acids. The CDR3 is CATSDLGLTTGELFF. The CDR3 DNA reads TGTGCCACCAGTGATCTGGGACTAACCACCGGGGAGCTGTTTTTT.

This clonotype came up a few times. The rearrangement links TRBV7-6 to TRBJ2-5; 7 bases align to TRBD1. Germline V gives CDR1 SGHVS, CDR2 FNYEAQ. Unmatched junction bases numbered 2, after V lost 3 bases and J lost 4 bases. This CDR3 is built from 13 residues. CDR3 DNA: TGTGCCAGCAGCTTTCGGACAGGAGAGACCCAGTACTTC. Its translation: CASSFRTGETQYF.

The chain recombines TRBV7-2 with TRBJ1-5; no firm D call. The CDR3 length is 14 residues. Trimming took off 2 bases at V and 5 bases at J, with 10 bases between the two ends. Germline CDR1 and CDR2: SGHTA and FQGNSA. The CDR3 reads CASSLTIGDQPQHF. The CDR3 DNA is TGTGCCAGCAGCTTAACGATTGGGGATCAGCCCCAGCATTTT. The variable domain in full, completed from reference TRBV7-2 and TRBJ1-5, reads GAGVSQSPSNKVTEKGKDVELRCDPISGHTALYWYRQSLGQGLEFLIYFQGNSAPDKSGLPSDRFSAERTGGSVSTLTIQRTQQEDSAVYLCASSLTIGDQPQHFGDGTRLSIL.

This chain joins TRBV7-8 and TRBJ1-1; D not resolved. Between the trimmed V and J ends, which lost 3 bases and 1 base, there was a span of 9 bases. The CDR3 has 14 amino acids. Germline lookup yields CDR1 SGHVS and CDR2 FQNEAQ. CDR3: CASSFLEGNTEAFF. The CDR3, as DNA: TGTGCCAGCAGCTTTTTGGAGGGGAACACTGAAGCTTTCTTT.